The 29 T cell receptor beta chains below all came from one sample that was sequenced in a study of T cell changes during pregnancy in multiple sclerosis. Some clones are missing from TCRdb's copy, which holds only in-frame ones; the method was immunoSEQ multiplex PCR. The table shows tens of thousands of clones, with 80% to 95% occurring only once. Material: peripheral blood, obtained in the third trimester of pregnancy. Receptor source: a female donor in good health, enrolled as a control in a pregnancy study.

This clone occurred a few times. The J gene is TRBJ2-4, the V gene TRBV11-3, with 8 bases that match TRBD1. The germline CDR1 and CDR2 sequences are SGHNT and YENEEA. V dropped 5 bases and J dropped 6; count of bases not matched to a gene: 9. The CDR3 has 15 amino acids. This CDR3 reads CASSPGQGGTNIQYF. The CDR3 DNA sequence: TGTGCCAGCAGCCCCGGACAGGGCGGTACAAACATTCAGTACTTC.

The gene calls are TRBV7-2 and TRBJ2-2; possibly TRBD2 for D (6 bases). The CDR3 length is 16 residues. In germline, CDR1 is SGHTA, CDR2 FQGNSA. Trimming took off 2 bases at V and 0 bases at J, with 10 bases between the two ends. As DNA, the CDR3 is TGTGCCAGCAGCTTATTAGGAGGGTCGAACACCGGGGAGCTGTTTTTT. It is translated as CASSLLGGSNTGELFF.

This sequence joins TRBV19 and TRBJ2-6; D is unclear. The CDR3 runs 17 residues. Germline CDR1 is LNHDA and CDR2 is SQIVND (reference sequence). V lost 0 bases, J lost 0 bases, and 9 bases lay in between. DNA for the CDR3: TGTGCCAGTAGTATAGACCTAGTAAGCTCTGGGGCCAACGTCCTGACTTTC. Amino acid sequence: CASSIDLVSSGANVLTF.

The chain has TRBV28 and TRBJ2-7, with 11 bases lining up with TRBD2. Germline-derived CDR1 and CDR2 are MDHEN and SYDVKM. This CDR3 spans 16 amino acids. Trimming at V came to 6 bases and at J to 0 bases, leaving 7 bases not matched to a gene. The CDR3 DNA is TGTGCCAGCAGCCCCGGGACTAGCGGAAGCTCCTACGAGCAGTACTTC. This translates into CASSPGTSGSSYEQYF.

The chain recombines TRBV27 with TRBJ2-3; TRBD1 agrees at 7 bases. Trimming cost V 6 bases and J 3 bases; bases outside gene matches: 6. Per germline, CDR1 MNHEY and CDR2 SMNVEV (reference sequence). There are 14 residues in the CDR3. The CDR3 sequence: CASRWTGRTDTQYF. CDR3 nucleotides: TGTGCCAGCAGATGGACAGGAAGGACAGATACGCAGTATTTT.

V usage is TRBV7-6 and J usage is TRBJ2-3; 14 positions match TRBD2. CDR3 length equals 18 residues. Per the germline V gene, CDR1 is SGHVS and CDR2 is FNYEAQ. J lost 4 bases, V lost 0 bases, and 6 bases had no gene match. CDR3 in DNA: TGTGCCAGCAGCTTAGCCACGGGACTAGCGGGAGTAGCAGATACGCAGTATTTT. It yields the protein CASSLATGLAGVADTQYF.

The genes are TRBV7-9 and TRBJ2-1, with D tentatively TRBD1 (5 bases). Germline loops: CDR1 SEHNR, CDR2 FQNEAQ (reference sequence). The CDR3 length is 18 residues. Trimming pared 4 bases from V and 0 bases from J, leaving 19 bases between. The CDR3: CASSSNPGADSSYNEQFF. CDR3 sequence (DNA): TGTGCCAGCAGCTCAAACCCTGGGGCGGATAGCTCCTACAATGAGCAGTTCTTC.

This clone was counted a single time. The V and J genes are TRBV27 and TRBJ2-1, with 11 bases aligning to TRBD1. The CDR3 sequence is 16 residues long. V lost 2 bases to trimming and J lost 4 bases; unmatched junction nucleotides: 4. CDR1 is MNHEY, CDR2 SMNVEV, per germline (reference sequence). DNA for the CDR3: TGTGCCAGCAGTTTAAGGGGACAGGGGGATTACAATGAGCAGTTCTTC. This gives the protein CASSLRGQGDYNEQFF.

A single count supports this clone. The chain combines TRBV5-5 with TRBJ1-5; a weak D match, TRBD1 (6 bases). The germline V and J ends were trimmed by 0 bases and 7 bases, with 17 bases remaining between them. CDR3 size: 16 residues. Germline V CDR1 and CDR2: SGHKS, YYEKEE (reference sequence). CDR3 in amino acids: CASSLDFLGGRQPQHF. CDR3 bases: TGTGCCAGCAGCTTGGACTTTCTTGGGGGCAGGCAGCCCCAGCATTTT.

The chain employs TRBV7-2 and TRBJ2-7; the D is unclear. V lost 5 bases and J lost 2, with 13 bases in between. The germline gives CDR1 SGHTA, CDR2 FQGNSA. The CDR3 loop spans 14 amino acids. The CDR3 here is CASSSADGTYEQYF. The CDR3 DNA follows: TGTGCCAGCAGCAGCGCCGACGGAACCTACGAGCAGTACTTC.

This sequence joins TRBV28 and TRBJ2-7; TRBD1 might be the D (6 bases). CDR1 and CDR2 from the germline V gene are MDHEN and SYDVKM. V dropped 1 base and J dropped 0 bases, with 13 bases sitting between them. The CDR3 has 16 residues. CDR3 DNA: TGTGCCAGCAGTTTATTGGGGGCTTCCCTCTCCTACGAGCAGTACTTC. It specifies CASSLLGASLSYEQYF.

This clone was seen once. The V gene is TRBV7-8, the J gene TRBJ2-7; a weak D match, TRBD1 (5 bases). The CDR3 runs 14 residues. Germline CDR1 is SGHVS and CDR2 is FQNEAQ. V was pared by 5 bases and J by 4 bases, with 15 bases between. The CDR3 is CASSPSIGVYEQYF. DNA of the CDR3: TGTGCCAGCAGCCCTTCCATAGGGGTTTACGAGCAGTACTTC. Using reference TRBV7-8 and TRBJ2-7 for the parts outside the CDR3, the full variable domain is GAGVSQSPRYKVAKRGQDVALRCDPISGHVSLFWYQQALGQGPEFLTYFQNEAQLDKSGLPSDRFFAERPEGSVSTLKIQRTQQEDSAVYLCASSPSIGVYEQYFGPGTRLTVT.

This clone was counted a single time. This chain uses TRBV11-2 with TRBJ2-1; 12 positions match TRBD2. V shed 0 bases, J shed 1 base, and the junction held 7 bases outside the gene matches. The CDR3 extends over 19 amino acids. Germline CDR1 is SGHAT and CDR2 is FQNNGV. The CDR3 is CASSLESSGRAASYNEQFF. CDR3 sequence (DNA): TGTGCCAGCAGCTTAGAGTCTAGCGGGAGGGCCGCGTCCTACAATGAGCAGTTCTTC.

V gene TRBV19 combines with J gene TRBJ2-7; a possible D gene is TRBD1 (6 bases). Trimming removed 7 bases from V and 3 bases from J, with 22 bases in between. The CDR3 is made up of 16 amino acids. Germline CDR1 and CDR2: LNHDA and SQIVND (reference sequence). This CDR3 reads CASTPGPQGPLYEQYF. The CDR3 coding sequence is TGTGCCAGTACCCCTGGCCCACAGGGTCCCCTCTACGAGCAGTACTTC.

The rearrangement uses TRBV18 and TRBJ1-2, with D perhaps matching TRBD1 (6 bases). The CDR3 spans 14 residues. Trimming removed 2 bases from V and 7 bases from J, with 14 bases in between. CDR1 is KGHSH and CDR2 is LQKENI in the germline V gene. CDR3 nucleotides: TGTGCCAGCTCACCATGGGCAGGGGACGGTGGCTACACCTTC. Translated, it gives CASSPWAGDGGYTF. Drawing the rest from reference TRBV18 and TRBJ1-2, the complete variable domain is NAGVMQNPRHLVRRRGQEARLRCSPMKGHSHVYWYRQLPEEGLKFMVYLQKENIIDESGMPKERFSAEFPKEGPSILRIQQVVRGDSAAYFCASSPWAGDGGYTFGSGTRLTVV.

This chain joins TRBV7-9 and TRBJ1-6; D not resolved. Trimming stripped 7 bases from V and 9 bases from J, with 10 bases between. The CDR3 contains 12 residues. Germline values: CDR1 SEHNR, CDR2 FQNEAQ (reference sequence). In DNA form, the CDR3 reads TGTGCCAGCACCGCTCAGGCTTCACCCCTCCACTTT. It encodes CASTAQASPLHF. Looking up the rest from reference TRBV7-9 and TRBJ1-6 gives the full variable domain: DTGVSQNPRHKITKRGQNVTFRCDPISEHNRLYWYRQTLGQGPEFLTYFQNEAQLEKSRLLSDRFSAERPKGSFSTLEIQRTEQGDSAMYLCASTAQASPLHFGNGTRLTVT.

This clone appeared once. The chain combines TRBV6-1 with TRBJ1-5, with D perhaps TRBD1 (5 bases). CDR3 size: 13 residues. Trimming removed 4 bases at V and 6 bases at J, with 10 bases between. The germline V gene encodes CDR1 MNHNS and CDR2 SASEGT. CDR3 protein: CASSGGGRQPQHF. The CDR3 region has the DNA TGTGCCAGCAGTGGGGGCGGCCGTCAGCCCCAGCATTTT.

CDR3 amino acids: CASSFSGSYEQYF. CDR3 DNA sequence: TGTGCCAGCAGCTTCAGCGGTTCCTACGAGCAGTACTTC. The genes are TRBV7-9 and TRBJ2-7, with D possibly TRBD2 on 5 matching bases. The V and J ends lost 3 bases and 1 base respectively, with 7 bases between them. Germline V gives CDR1 SEHNR, CDR2 FQNEAQ (reference sequence). This CDR3 is built from 13 residues.

The chain joins TRBV18 to TRBJ2-7; weak D call: TRBD1 (6 bases). Germline V CDR1 and CDR2: KGHSH, LQKENI. The CDR3 covers 15 residues. V was pared by 3 bases and J by 1 base, with 13 bases between. CDR3 in amino acids: CASSPQGRGSYEQYF. CDR3 nucleotide sequence: TGTGCCAGCTCACCCCAGGGCAGGGGATCCTACGAGCAGTACTTC.

The rearrangement links TRBV28 to TRBJ2-7; 7 bases map to TRBD1. CDR3 size: 13 residues. Germline lookup yields CDR1 MDHEN and CDR2 SYDVKM. The V and J ends lost 6 bases and 2 bases, in that order; junction bases with no gene match: 4. DNA of the CDR3: TGTGCCAGCAGGGGGGACAGCACCTACGAGCAGTACTTC. This encodes CASRGDSTYEQYF.

The J gene is TRBJ2-1, the V gene TRBV5-4, with D tentatively TRBD2 (6 bases). The germline V gene has CDR1 SGHNT and CDR2 YYREEE (reference sequence). Trimming cost V 2 bases and J 8 bases, with 14 bases left between them. This CDR3 spans 14 amino acids. The CDR3 DNA is TGTGCCAGCAGCTTTAGACCGTCGGGGGATGAGCAGTTCTTC. Protein product: CASSFRPSGDEQFF.

V is TRBV30 and J is TRBJ2-1, with 8 bases fitting TRBD1. Germline trimming cut 4 bases from V and 4 bases from J; bases unmatched to any gene: 3. This CDR3 has 13 amino acids. CDR1 is GTSNPN, CDR2 SVGIG, per germline (reference sequence). CDR3: CAWNQGAYNEQFF. CDR3 nucleotides: TGTGCCTGGAATCAGGGGGCTTACAATGAGCAGTTCTTC.

The chain couples TRBV19 to TRBJ1-2; D is unresolved. This CDR3 contains 14 residues. Germline V lookup: CDR1 LNHDA, CDR2 SQIVND (reference sequence). Trimming shortened V by 9 bases and J by 0 bases, and 14 bases separated the two germline ends. The CDR3 coding sequence is TGTGCCAGCAAAGAGGCGTTAGCTAACTATGGCTACACCTTC. This encodes CASKEALANYGYTF.

Concerning this clone itself: Other DNA sequences in this specimen translate into the identical CDR3. The CDR3 DNA sequence: TGTGCCAGCAGCCAGGGGGCCAGATCAGAGACCCAGTACTTC. It translates to CASSQGARSETQYF. The gene calls are TRBV14 and TRBJ2-5; D possibly corresponds to TRBD1 (6 bases). Germline V CDR1 and CDR2: SGHDN, FVKESK. This CDR3 spans 14 amino acids. V lost 3 bases and J 4 bases, leaving 12 bases between the germline ends.

CDR3 nucleotide sequence: TGTGCCAGCAGCTTCTACTCTAATCAGCCCCAGCATTTT. Residues: CASSFYSNQPQHF. This chain joins TRBV5-6 and TRBJ1-5; D gene unclear. The CDR3 is made up of 13 amino acids. Germline-derived CDR1 and CDR2 are SGHDT and YYEEEE. Trimming removed 2 bases at V and 4 bases at J, with 7 bases between.

V is TRBV11-2 and J is TRBJ1-1; 8 bases line up with TRBD1. The CDR3 spans 16 residues. Trimming cost V 2 bases and J 2 bases; bases outside gene matches: 7. Germline loops: CDR1 SGHAT, CDR2 FQNNGV. In nucleotides, the CDR3 is TGTGCCAGCAGCTTACAACCGGGACAGGTTAACACTGAAGCTTTCTTT. It specifies CASSLQPGQVNTEAFF.

CDR3 sequence reads: CASSYSNNMNTEAFF. DNA of the CDR3: TGTGCCAGCAGTTACTCGAACAACATGAACACTGAAGCTTTCTTT. This sequence joins TRBV6-5 and TRBJ1-1; no reliable D call. V gave up 0 bases and J gave up 0 bases, with 8 bases separating them. The CDR3 is made up of 15 amino acids. In germline, CDR1 is MNHEY, CDR2 SVGAGI.

The J gene is TRBJ2-1, the V gene TRBV28, with 8 bases fitting TRBD1. The CDR3 is made up of 16 amino acids. Germline CDR1 MDHEN, CDR2 SYDVKM. J lost 3 bases, V lost 5 bases, and 9 bases had no gene match. CDR3 sequence: CASSLNTGTGYNEQFF. CDR3 nucleotide sequence: TGTGCCAGCAGTCTAAATACCGGGACAGGCTACAATGAGCAGTTCTTC.

This clone has just a few counts. This chain links TRBV7-2 with TRBJ1-1, with 8 nucleotides matching TRBD1. In germline, CDR1 is SGHTA, CDR2 FQGNSA. After removal of 5 bases from V and 0 bases from J, the junction contained 14 bases not matched to a gene. The CDR3 runs 18 residues. The CDR3 coding sequence is TGTGCCAGCAGCCTCGGACAGGGCGAAAGCCTGATGAACACTGAAGCTTTCTTT. Translating gives CASSLGQGESLMNTEAFF.